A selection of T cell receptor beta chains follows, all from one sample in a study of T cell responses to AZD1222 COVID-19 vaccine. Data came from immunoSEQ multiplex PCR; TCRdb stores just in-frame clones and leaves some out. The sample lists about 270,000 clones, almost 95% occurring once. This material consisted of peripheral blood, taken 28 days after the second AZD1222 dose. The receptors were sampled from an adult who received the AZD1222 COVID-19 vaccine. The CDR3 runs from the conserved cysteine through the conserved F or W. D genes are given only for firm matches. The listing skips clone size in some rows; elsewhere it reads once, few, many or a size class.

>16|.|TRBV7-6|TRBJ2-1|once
CASSLGGDMAYNEQFF
TGTGCCAGCAGCCTGGGGGGGGACATGGCCTACAATGAGCAGTTCTTC
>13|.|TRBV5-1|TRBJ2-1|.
CASSLDPSAVQFF
TGCGCCAGCAGCTTGGACCCTTCGGCAGTCCAGTTCTTC
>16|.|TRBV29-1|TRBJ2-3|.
CSVEPHPGEWSDTQYF
TGCAGCGTTGAACCCCATCCGGGAGAGTGGTCGGATACGCAGTATTTT
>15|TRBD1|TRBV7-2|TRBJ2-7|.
CASSLQTGAFYEQYF
TGTGCCAGCAGCTTACAGACAGGGGCCTTTTACGAGCAGTACTTC
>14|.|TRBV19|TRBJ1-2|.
CASSHQALGYGYTF
TGTGCCAGTAGTCATCAGGCCCTGGGCTATGGCTACACCTTC
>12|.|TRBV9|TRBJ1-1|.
CASSVEGTEAFF
TGTGCCAGCAGCGTAGAGGGAACTGAAGCTTTCTTT
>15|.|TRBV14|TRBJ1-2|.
CASSQGSGGDYGYTF
TGTGCCAGCAGCCAAGGGTCCGGGGGGGACTATGGCTACACCTTC
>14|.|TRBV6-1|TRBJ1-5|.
CASSDYEFNQPQHF
TGTGCCAGCAGTGATTATGAATTTAATCAGCCCCAGCATTTT
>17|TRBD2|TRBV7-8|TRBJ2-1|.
CASSLVGRGGSYNEQFF
TGTGCCAGCAGCTTAGTGGGGCGGGGGGGCTCCTACAATGAGCAGTTCTTC
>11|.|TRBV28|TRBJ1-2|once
CASTGFYGYTF
TGTGCCAGTACAGGATTCTATGGCTACACCTTC
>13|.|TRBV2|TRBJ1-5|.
CASVGGSWQPQHF
TGTGCCAGCGTGGGGGGGTCGTGGCAGCCCCAGCATTTT
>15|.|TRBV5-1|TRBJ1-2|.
CASSLGSGRDYGYTF
TGCGCCAGCAGCTTGGGGTCAGGGCGGGACTATGGCTACACCTTC
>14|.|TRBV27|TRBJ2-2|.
CASRSGLNTGELFF
TGTGCCAGCAGATCAGGATTGAACACCGGGGAGCTGTTTTTT
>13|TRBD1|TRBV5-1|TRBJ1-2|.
CASTTGGGYGYTF
TGCGCCAGCACGACAGGGGGAGGTTATGGCTACACCTTC
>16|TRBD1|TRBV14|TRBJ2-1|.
CASSQEDRGSRYEQFF
TGTGCCAGCAGCCAAGAAGACAGGGGGAGTAGGTATGAGCAGTTCTTC
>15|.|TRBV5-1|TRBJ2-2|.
CASSLRTSNTGELFF
TGCGCCAGCAGCCTGCGAACTAGCAACACCGGGGAGCTGTTTTTT
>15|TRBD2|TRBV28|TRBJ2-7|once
CASRSRLAGNYEQYF
TGTGCCAGCAGATCTAGACTAGCGGGAAACTACGAGCAGTACTTC
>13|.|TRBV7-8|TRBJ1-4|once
CASGGREDEKLFF
TGTGCCAGTGGGGGGCGAGAGGACGAAAAACTGTTTTTT
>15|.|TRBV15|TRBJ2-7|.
CATSSLQGKAYEQYF
TGTGCCACCAGCAGCCTACAGGGAAAAGCCTACGAGCAGTACTTC
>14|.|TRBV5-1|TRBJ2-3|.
CASSLGQSTDTQYF
TGCGCCAGCAGCTTGGGGCAAAGCACAGATACGCAGTATTTT
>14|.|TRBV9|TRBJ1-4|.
CASSVGVQNEKLFF
TGTGCCAGCAGCGTTGGAGTTCAGAATGAAAAACTGTTTTTT
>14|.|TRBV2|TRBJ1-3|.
CASTQGGGGNTIYF
TGTGCCAGCACCCAAGGTGGGGGCGGAAACACCATATATTTT
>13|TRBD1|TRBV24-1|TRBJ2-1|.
CATTRTGYNEQFF
TGTGCCACCACACGGACAGGCTACAATGAGCAGTTCTTC
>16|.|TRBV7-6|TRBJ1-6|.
CASSLAVRTLNSPLHF
TGTGCCAGCAGCTTAGCGGTTAGGACCCTTAATTCACCCCTCCACTTT
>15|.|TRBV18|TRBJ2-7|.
CASSRQGRGFYEQYF
TGTGCCAGCTCACGACAGGGCCGGGGGTTCTACGAGCAGTACTTC
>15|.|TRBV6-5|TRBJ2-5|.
CASSSYGTGGETQYF
TGTGCCAGCAGTTCCTACGGGACTGGGGGTGAGACCCAGTACTTC
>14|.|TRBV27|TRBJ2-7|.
CASRGESRGYEQYF
TGTGCCAGCCGGGGAGAGAGTCGGGGCTACGAGCAGTACTTC
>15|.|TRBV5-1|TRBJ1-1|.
CASSLDRRSNTEAFF
TGCGCCAGCAGCTTGGACCGCCGCTCGAACACTGAAGCTTTCTTT
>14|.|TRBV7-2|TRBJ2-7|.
CASSFSWTEGEQYF
TGTGCCAGCAGCTTTAGCTGGACAGAAGGCGAGCAGTACTTC
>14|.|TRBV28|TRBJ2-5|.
CASSLSGAQETQYF
TGTGCCAGCAGTTTATCGGGGGCTCAAGAGACCCAGTACTTC